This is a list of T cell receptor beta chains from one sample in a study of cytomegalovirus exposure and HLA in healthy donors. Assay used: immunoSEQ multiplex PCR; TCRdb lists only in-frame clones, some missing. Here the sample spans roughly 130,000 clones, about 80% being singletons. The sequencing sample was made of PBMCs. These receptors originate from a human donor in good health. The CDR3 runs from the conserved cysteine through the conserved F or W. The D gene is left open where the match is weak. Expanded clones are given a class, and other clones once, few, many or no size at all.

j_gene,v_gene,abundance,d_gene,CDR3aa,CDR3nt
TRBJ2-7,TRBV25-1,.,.,CASSEWVGEEQYF,TGTGCCAGCAGTGAATGGGTAGGGGAAGAGCAGTACTTC
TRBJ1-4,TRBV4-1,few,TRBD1,CASSQEGDRGREKLFF,TGCGCCAGCAGCCAAGAGGGGGACAGGGGCAGGGAAAAACTGTTTTTT
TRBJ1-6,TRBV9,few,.,CASSVQGNSPLHF,TGTGCCAGCAGCGTACAGGGTAATTCACCCCTCCACTTT
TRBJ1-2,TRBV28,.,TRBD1,CASSSTGRGYGYTF,TGTGCCAGCAGTTCGACAGGGCGCGGGTATGGCTACACCTTC
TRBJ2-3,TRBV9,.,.,CASSVGAGGTDTQYF,TGTGCCAGCAGCGTAGGGGCAGGGGGCACAGATACGCAGTATTTT
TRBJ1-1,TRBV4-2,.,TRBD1,CASSQDLARTGLNTEAFF,TGTGCCAGCAGCCAAGATCTTGCCCGGACAGGGCTGAACACTGAAGCTTTCTTT
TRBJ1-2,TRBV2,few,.,CASRKQGPRYGYTF,TGTGCCAGCAGAAAACAGGGCCCCCGGTACGGCTACACCTTC
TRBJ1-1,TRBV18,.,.,CASSTGKNTEAFF,TGTGCCAGCTCAACCGGGAAGAACACTGAAGCTTTCTTT
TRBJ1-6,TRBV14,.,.,CAGSRQGFYNSPLHF,TGTGCCGGCAGCAGGCAGGGATTCTATAATTCACCCCTCCACTTT
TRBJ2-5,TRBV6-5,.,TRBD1,CASRPGTGTQETQYF,TGTGCCAGCAGACCCGGGACAGGGACACAAGAGACCCAGTACTTC
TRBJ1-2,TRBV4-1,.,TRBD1,CASSPPGQGTFANYGYTF,TGCGCCAGCAGCCCTCCGGGACAGGGCACTTTCGCTAACTATGGCTACACCTTC
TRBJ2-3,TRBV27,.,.,CASSFRTPIRLTDTQYF,TGTGCCAGCAGTTTCCGTACTCCCATCCGCCTCACAGATACGCAGTATTTT
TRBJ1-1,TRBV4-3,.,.,CASSQDSGRDFTEAFF,TGCGCCAGCAGCCAAGATTCCGGGCGGGACTTCACTGAAGCTTTCTTT
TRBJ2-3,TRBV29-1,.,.,CSVVVLAAHTDTQYF,TGCAGCGTTGTAGTCTTAGCTGCTCACACAGATACGCAGTATTTT
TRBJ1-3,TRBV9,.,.,CASQTGIAGNTIYF,TGTGCCAGCCAAACAGGGATCGCTGGAAACACCATATATTTT
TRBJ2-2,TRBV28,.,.,CASSSPPGELFF,TGTGCCAGCAGTTCCCCTCCCGGGGAGCTGTTTTTT
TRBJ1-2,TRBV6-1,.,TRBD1,CASSRQGIRYGYTF,TGTGCCAGCAGCAGACAGGGGATTCGGTATGGCTACACCTTC
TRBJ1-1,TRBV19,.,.,CASSIVRGLATEAFF,TGTGCCAGTAGTATAGTAAGGGGATTGGCCACTGAAGCTTTCTTT
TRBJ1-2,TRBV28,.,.,CVGSDPAGYGYTF,TGTGTGGGTTCTGACCCGGCGGGGTATGGCTACACCTTC
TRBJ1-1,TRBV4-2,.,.,CASSQDLGVFGAFF,TGTGCCAGCAGCCAAGATCTTGGAGTCTTTGGTGCTTTCTTT
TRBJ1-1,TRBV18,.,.,CASSPSARNTEAFF,TGTGCCAGCTCACCGAGTGCGAGGAACACTGAAGCTTTCTTT
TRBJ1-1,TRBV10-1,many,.,CASSGTVEGTEAFF,TGCGCCAGCAGTGGAACGGTCGAGGGAACTGAAGCTTTCTTT
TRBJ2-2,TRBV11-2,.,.,CASSPLGEPNTGELFF,TGTGCCAGCAGCCCCCTAGGGGAACCCAACACCGGGGAGCTGTTTTTT
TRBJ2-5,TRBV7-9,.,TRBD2,CASSFPTSVRETQYF,TGTGCCAGCAGTTTCCCGACTAGCGTTAGGGAGACCCAGTACTTC
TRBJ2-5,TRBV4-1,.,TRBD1,CASSQGAGGQGARVATQYF,TGCGCCAGCAGCCAAGGGGCGGGGGGACAGGGGGCAAGAGTAGCGACCCAGTACTTC
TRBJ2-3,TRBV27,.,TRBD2,CASSSIAGGLDTQYF,TGTGCCAGCAGTTCAATAGCGGGGGGCCTAGATACGCAGTATTTT
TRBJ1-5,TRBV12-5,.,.,CASNPGSFNQPQHF,TGTGCTAGTAACCCAGGGTCCTTCAATCAGCCCCAGCATTTT
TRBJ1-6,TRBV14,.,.,CASSPESTRGGEDSPLHF,TGTGCCAGCAGCCCAGAATCCACGAGGGGGGGCGAGGATTCACCCCTCCACTTT
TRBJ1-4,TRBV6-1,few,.,CASSSHSEEYEKLFF,TGTGCCAGCAGTTCTCACTCGGAGGAATACGAAAAACTGTTTTTT
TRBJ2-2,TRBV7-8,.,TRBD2,CASSPRGGANTGELFF,TGTGCCAGCAGCCCACGGGGGGGCGCGAACACCGGGGAGCTGTTTTTT
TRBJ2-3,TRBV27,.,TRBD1,CASSPTGLVTDTQYF,TGTGCCAGCAGTCCGACAGGGTTGGTCACAGATACGCAGTATTTT
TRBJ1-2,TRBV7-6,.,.,CASSLNPGESYGYTF,TGTGCCAGCAGCTTAAATCCAGGGGAGAGCTATGGCTACACCTTC
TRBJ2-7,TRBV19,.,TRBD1,CASRSPGTGGEQYF,TGTGCCAGTAGATCTCCCGGGACAGGGGGCGAGCAGTACTTC
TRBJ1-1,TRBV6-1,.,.,CASTPVFEAFF,TGTGCCAGCACCCCTGTTTTTGAAGCTTTCTTT
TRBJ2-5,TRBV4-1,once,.,CASSQVVGPQETQYF,TGCGCCAGCAGCCAAGTTGTGGGCCCCCAAGAGACCCAGTACTTC
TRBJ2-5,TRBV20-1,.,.,CSLQREETQYF,TGCAGCCTTCAAAGGGAGGAGACCCAGTACTTC
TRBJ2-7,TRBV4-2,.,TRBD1,CASSQTGTGGFAYEQYF,TGTGCCAGCAGCCAAACCGGGACAGGGGGTTTCGCTTACGAGCAGTACTTC
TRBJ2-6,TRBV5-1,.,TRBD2,CASSFSPAGPSGANVLTF,TGCGCCAGCAGCTTCTCCCCAGCGGGGCCCTCTGGGGCCAACGTCCTGACTTTC
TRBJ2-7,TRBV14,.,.,CASSQDPTYEQYF,TGTGCCAGCAGCCAAGATCCCACCTACGAGCAGTACTTC
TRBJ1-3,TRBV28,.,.,CASTSPGDGNTIYF,TGTGCCAGCACCTCTCCCGGGGATGGAAACACCATATATTTT
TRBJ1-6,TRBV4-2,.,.,CASSQPQAGRDSPLHF,TGTGCCAGCAGCCAACCACAAGCGGGGAGGGATTCACCCCTCCACTTT
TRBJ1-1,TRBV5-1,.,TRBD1,CASSGTGGGLTEAFF,TGCGCCAGCAGCGGGACAGGGGGCGGGTTAACTGAAGCTTTCTTT
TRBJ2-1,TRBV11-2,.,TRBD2,CASSLRTSLGDNEQFF,TGTGCCAGCAGCCTTCGGACTAGCTTAGGGGACAATGAGCAGTTCTTC
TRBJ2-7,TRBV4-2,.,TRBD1,CASSQETGQGYSYEQYF,TGTGCCAGCAGCCAAGAGACGGGACAGGGGTACTCCTACGAGCAGTACTTC
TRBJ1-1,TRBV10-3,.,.,CAISESRNWGGGTEAFF,TGTGCCATCAGTGAGTCTCGGAACTGGGGCGGGGGAACTGAAGCTTTCTTT
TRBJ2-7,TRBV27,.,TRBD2,CASSSGSGGYEQYF,TGTGCCAGCAGTTCGGGTAGCGGGGGGTACGAGCAGTACTTC
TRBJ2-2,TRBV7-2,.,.,CASSPGIGELFF,TGTGCCAGCAGCCCCGGGATCGGGGAGCTGTTTTTT
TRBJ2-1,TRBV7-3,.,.,CASSLQGQGGSYEQFF,TGTGCCAGCAGCTTACAGGGGCAGGGAGGGAGCTACGAGCAGTTCTTC
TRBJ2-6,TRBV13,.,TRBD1,CAKQGARGANVLTF,TGTGCCAAACAGGGGGCGAGGGGGGCCAACGTCCTGACTTTC
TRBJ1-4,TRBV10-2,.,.,CASRAFATNEKLFF,TGCGCCAGCAGGGCTTTCGCAACTAATGAAAAACTGTTTTTT